Below are 32 T cell receptor beta chains sequenced from a single sample in a study of blood T cell repertoires in COVID-19. Profiling relied on immunoSEQ multiplex PCR, and the TCRdb table lists in-frame clones only, not all of them. In the table there are 50,000 or so clones, 75% to 80% of which are singletons. Sequences were obtained from peripheral blood. The receptor source for this set is a human donor with active or convalescent COVID-19. The donor label of this sample is uncertain.

The V call is TRBV6-5, the J call TRBJ1-3; D is unclear. The CDR3 consists of 16 residues. Trimming removed 3 bases at V and 0 bases at J, with 12 bases between. Germline V gene lookup returns CDR1 MNHEY and CDR2 SVGAGI. CDR3 sequence (DNA): TGTGCCAGCAGTTATGAGCCTCCCTTCTCTGGAAACACCATATATTTT. Its protein product is CASSYEPPFSGNTIYF.

The chain recombines TRBV2 with TRBJ2-7; D gene uncertain. CDR3 size: 12 residues. CDR1 and CDR2 (germline): SNHLY, FYNNEI. V was shortened by 6 bases and J by 6 bases, with 12 bases between the two germline ends. CDR3 bases: TGTGCCAGCAGGAGTAGCCTGGGCGAGCAGTACTTC. It specifies CASRSSLGEQYF. The entire variable domain, with the rest obtained from reference TRBV2 and TRBJ2-7, is as follows: EPEVTQTPSHQVTQMGQEVILRCVPISNHLYFYWYRQILGQKVEFLVSFYNNEISEKSEIFDDQFSVERPDGSNFTLKIRSTKLEDSAMYFCASRSSLGEQYFGPGTRLTVT.

This clone was found many times. The chain is built from TRBV3-1 (or the pseudogene TRBV3-2) and TRBJ2-1; TRBD2 agrees at 12 bases. The CDR3 length is 17 residues. From germline, CDR1 is LGHDT and CDR2 YNNKEL (reference sequence). The J segment lost 2 bases and the V segment lost 0 bases, leaving 2 bases of the junction unmatched. CDR3 sequence reads: CASSQEWTSGTYNEQFF. CDR3 bases: TGTGCCAGCAGCCAAGAGTGGACTAGCGGGACCTACAATGAGCAGTTCTTC.

The chain is built from TRBV19 and TRBJ1-1; 7 bases are shared with TRBD1. J lost 2 bases, V lost 1 base, and 7 bases had no gene match. Germline V gives CDR1 LNHDA, CDR2 SQIVND (reference sequence). The CDR3 length is 16 residues. For the CDR3, the DNA is TGTGCCAGTAGTATAGGCAGGGACAGAGTTAACACTGAAGCTTTCTTT. Amino acids: CASSIGRDRVNTEAFF.

The V and J genes are TRBV9 and TRBJ1-5; D unresolved. V was clipped by 4 bases and J by 0 bases, with 11 bases between them. The CDR3 covers 15 residues. The germline V gene encodes CDR1 SGDLS and CDR2 YYNGEE. The CDR3 loop is CASSPGLVSNQPQHF. CDR3 nucleotides: TGTGCCAGCAGCCCCGGTTTGGTTAGCAATCAGCCCCAGCATTTT.

This clone was detected only once. V and J are TRBV6-6 and TRBJ1-3; TRBD1 agrees at 12 bases. From germline, CDR1 is MNHNY and CDR2 SVGAGI (reference sequence). The CDR3 is made up of 15 amino acids. V lost 6 bases to trimming and J lost 4 bases; unmatched junction nucleotides: 4. CDR3 coding DNA: TGTGCCAGCAGGGGGACAGGGGGCGACGGAAACACCATATATTTT. As protein: CASRGTGGDGNTIYF.

This chain links TRBV6-1 with TRBJ1-1, with D tentatively TRBD1 (6 bases). From germline, CDR1 is MNHNS and CDR2 SASEGT. This CDR3 spans 16 amino acids. With 1 base removed from V and 5 bases from J, the gap between germline ends came to 17 bases. The CDR3 reads CASSEGREQGRTEAFF. Here the CDR3 DNA reads TGTGCCAGCAGTGAAGGCCGGGAACAGGGTCGGACTGAAGCTTTCTTT.

V gene TRBV11-3 combines with J gene TRBJ2-1, with TRBD2 as a possible D gene (5 bases). CDR3 length: 16 residues. V shed 0 bases and J shed 0 bases, with 9 bases lying between them. The germline gives CDR1 SGHNT, CDR2 YENEEA. CDR3 bases: TGTGCCAGCAGCTTAGATTTTGGGAGCTCCTACAATGAGCAGTTCTTC. Translation gives CASSLDFGSSYNEQFF.

The V gene is TRBV10-3, the J gene TRBJ2-5, with 9 bases identical to TRBD2. Germline V gene data show CDR1 as ENHRY and CDR2 as SYGVKD. V gave up 8 bases and J gave up 5 bases; unmatched junction bases: 3. The CDR3 is made up of 12 amino acids. The chain's CDR3 is CAIGAGGETQYF. The CDR3 coding sequence is TGTGCCATCGGGGCGGGAGGGGAGACCCAGTACTTC.

This clone was seen only a few times. The chain carries TRBV14 and TRBJ1-3; no definite D call. Germline CDR1 is SGHDN and CDR2 is FVKESK. Trimming stripped 4 bases from V and 3 bases from J, with 10 bases between. The CDR3 has 14 residues. CDR3 sequence reads: CASSLLAGGNTIYF. Here the CDR3 DNA reads TGTGCCAGCAGCCTCCTCGCCGGTGGAAACACCATATATTTT.

The gene calls are TRBV3-1 (or the pseudogene TRBV3-2) and TRBJ2-5; 8 positions agree with TRBD1. J was trimmed by 3 bases and V by 2 bases; bases with no gene match: 5. The CDR3 length is 15 residues. Germline CDR1 reads LGHDT; CDR2 reads YNNKEL (reference sequence). The CDR3 region is CASSQMHRGEETQYF. The CDR3 region has the DNA TGTGCCAGCAGCCAAATGCACAGGGGGGAAGAGACCCAGTACTTC.

A single count supports this clone. V is TRBV5-1 and J is TRBJ2-5; the match to TRBD2 covers 13 bases. There are 17 residues in the CDR3. Unmatched junction bases numbered 7, after V lost 4 bases and J lost 1 base. Germline V lookup: CDR1 SGHRS, CDR2 YFSETQ. CDR3 residues: CASSTSGRVLVQETQYF. For the CDR3, the DNA is TGCGCCAGCAGCACTAGCGGGAGGGTTCTGGTCCAAGAGACCCAGTACTTC.

This clone was detected only a few times. This chain links TRBV7-6 with TRBJ2-7; 9 bases align to TRBD2. With V trimmed by 5 bases and J by 1 base, 12 bases remained unmatched. CDR3 size: 17 residues. Germline lookup yields CDR1 SGHVS and CDR2 FNYEAQ. CDR3 bases: TGTGCCAGCAGCCAAAGAGCTAGCGGGAACCCATCCTACGAGCAGTACTTC. It yields the protein CASSQRASGNPSYEQYF.

The V gene is TRBV6-5, the J gene TRBJ1-1; 7 positions agree with TRBD1. J gave up 2 bases and V 6 bases, and 6 bases lay outside the gene matches. Germline CDR1 MNHEY, CDR2 SVGAGI. The CDR3 is 14 amino acids. The CDR3 is CASSRQGSNTEAFF. CDR3 coding DNA: TGTGCCAGCAGCCGACAGGGCTCAAACACTGAAGCTTTCTTT.

The rearrangement links TRBV11-2 to TRBJ2-7; 10 nucleotides agree with TRBD2. CDR1 and CDR2 (germline): SGHAT, FQNNGV. This CDR3 comprises 16 residues. J gave up 5 bases and V 5 bases, and 12 bases lay outside the gene matches. The chain's CDR3 is CASSLTPGLAADEQYF. CDR3 sequence (DNA): TGTGCCAGCAGCCTAACCCCCGGACTAGCGGCCGACGAGCAGTACTTC.

Written as DNA, the CDR3 is TGCGCCAGCAGCCAAGGACAGGCGGGGGTAGATACGCAGTATTTT. This encodes CASSQGQAGVDTQYF. V is TRBV4-1 and J is TRBJ2-3; possible D gene TRBD2, 7 bases. CDR1 and CDR2 (germline): MGHRA, YSYEKL. This CDR3 has 15 amino acids. V was pared by 1 base and J by 5 bases, with 13 bases between.

The chain is built from TRBV9 and TRBJ2-4; 8 bases line up with TRBD1. The germline V gene encodes CDR1 SGDLS and CDR2 YYNGEE. Trimming cost V 3 bases and J 3 bases; bases outside gene matches: 2. This CDR3 is built from 14 residues. The CDR3 region has the DNA TGTGCCAGCAGCGGCGGACAGGGCAAAAACATTCAGTACTTC. Its protein product is CASSGGQGKNIQYF.

This chain uses TRBV19 with TRBJ1-2; 9 bases map to TRBD1. The CDR3 is 14 amino acids. Trimming cost V 6 bases and J 4 bases; bases outside gene matches: 6. Germline loops: CDR1 LNHDA, CDR2 SQIVND (reference sequence). CDR3 amino acids: CASRPGQGPYGYTF. The DNA of the CDR3 is TGTGCCAGTAGACCGGGACAGGGTCCCTATGGCTACACCTTC.

The V call is TRBV13, the J call TRBJ2-6; D remains unclear. Germline V CDR1 and CDR2: PRHDT, FYEKMQ (reference sequence). The ends were cut back, 1 base at V and 2 bases at J, with 12 bases in the middle. There are 17 residues in the CDR3. The CDR3 loop reads CASSLVSVGAGANVLTF. In DNA form, the CDR3 reads TGTGCCAGCAGCTTAGTATCGGTGGGCGCTGGGGCCAACGTCCTGACTTTC.

V and J are TRBV14 and TRBJ2-5, with 8 nucleotides matching TRBD2. J was trimmed by 5 bases and V by 4 bases; bases with no gene match: 9. This CDR3 has 15 amino acids. The germline gives CDR1 SGHDN, CDR2 FVKESK. As DNA, the CDR3 is TGTGCCAGCAGCCCCCTCGGACTAGCAGAGGAGACCCAGTACTTC. Its protein is CASSPLGLAEETQYF.

The chain uses TRBV5-1 and TRBJ1-5, with 7 nucleotides matching TRBD1. This CDR3 is built from 15 residues. The germline gives CDR1 SGHRS, CDR2 YFSETQ. V shed 4 bases and J 4 bases; nucleotides not matched to a gene: 8. CDR3 protein: CASSLQGQANQPQHF. The CDR3 DNA reads TGCGCCAGCAGCCTTCAAGGACAGGCGAATCAGCCCCAGCATTTT.

The chain has TRBV6-5 and TRBJ1-1, with D possibly TRBD1 on 5 matching bases. The CDR3 length is 12 residues. The germline CDR1 and CDR2 sequences are MNHEY and SVGAGI. Trimming took 2 bases from V and 7 from J, leaving 8 bases between them. The CDR3 spells CASSYVGGEAFF. The CDR3 DNA follows: TGTGCCAGCAGTTACGTCGGGGGTGAAGCTTTCTTT.

This chain uses TRBV6-6 with TRBJ2-7; TRBD1 agrees at 9 bases. The CDR3 is 16 amino acids. Germline CDR1 and CDR2: MNHNY and SVGAGI (reference sequence). V was pared by 5 bases and J by 6 bases, with 14 bases of the junction left unmatched. The chain's CDR3 is CASSRTGTGKDGEQYF. The CDR3 DNA sequence: TGTGCCAGCAGTCGAACCGGGACAGGGAAGGATGGCGAGCAGTACTTC.

V gene TRBV27 combines with J gene TRBJ2-2; a possible D gene is TRBD1 (7 bases). The germline V and J ends were trimmed by 4 bases and 7 bases, with 16 bases remaining between them. Germline-derived CDR1 and CDR2 are MNHEY and SMNVEV (reference sequence). This CDR3 has 15 amino acids. The CDR3 sequence: CASSSNNQGGGELFF. CDR3 sequence (DNA): TGTGCCAGCAGTTCCAATAACCAGGGGGGCGGGGAGCTGTTTTTT.

This chain uses TRBV25-1 with TRBJ2-5; D might be TRBD2 (5 bases). Germline CDR1 and CDR2: MGHDK and SYGVNS. This CDR3 region has 13 residues. The V and J ends lost 0 bases and 5 bases respectively, with 7 bases between them. The CDR3 DNA reads TGTGCCAGCAGTGAATACGGGGTGGAGACCCAGTACTTC. This codes for CASSEYGVETQYF.

For the CDR3, the DNA is TGTGCCAGCAGAGGAGGAGCACAGTATGGCTACACCTTC. As protein: CASRGGAQYGYTF. The V gene is TRBV11-3, the J gene TRBJ1-2; D is uncertain. V was shortened by 6 bases and J by 5 bases, with 13 bases between the two germline ends. The CDR3 is made up of 13 amino acids. Germline V lookup: CDR1 SGHNT, CDR2 YENEEA.

This clone has a count of ten or more. V usage is TRBV7-9 and J usage is TRBJ1-3; 11 nucleotides agree with TRBD1. CDR1 SEHNR and CDR2 FQNEAQ come from the germline V gene (reference sequence). This CDR3 contains 15 residues. Trimming removed 5 bases from V and 4 bases from J; junction bases left unmatched: 4. In DNA form, the CDR3 reads TGTGCCAGCAGCGAAGGACAGGGGGCGGGAAACACCATATATTTT. Its translation: CASSEGQGAGNTIYF.

The chain couples TRBV5-1 to TRBJ2-1; TRBD2 matches 8 bases. V trimming: 0 bases; J trimming: 6 bases; junction bases outside the gene matches: 11. Germline CDR1 SGHRS, CDR2 YFSETQ. This CDR3 spans 17 amino acids. The CDR3 loop is CASSLGDSGTSGNEQFF. In DNA form, the CDR3 reads TGCGCCAGCAGCTTGGGGGATAGCGGGACTTCCGGCAATGAGCAGTTCTTC.

This clone has more than one count but fewer than ten. This sequence joins TRBV7-3 and TRBJ2-2; TRBD2 matches 13 bases. CDR1 and CDR2 from the germline V gene are SGHTA and FQGTGA. The CDR3 has 14 residues. The trim removed 5 bases at V and 7 bases at J, leaving 1 base unmatched. The CDR3 loop reads CASSTSGRGGELFF. The CDR3 nucleotides read TGTGCCAGCAGCACTAGCGGGAGGGGCGGGGAGCTGTTTTTT.

This chain connects TRBV4-1 to TRBJ1-5; D may be TRBD1 (6 bases). This CDR3 has 14 residues. Germline V gives CDR1 MGHRA, CDR2 YSYEKL. The ends were cut back, 0 bases at V and 9 bases at J, with 12 bases in the middle. In DNA form, the CDR3 reads TGCGCCAGCAGCCAAGAACAGGGCCCCCGGCCCCAGCATTTT. As protein: CASSQEQGPRPQHF.

V is TRBV5-1 and J is TRBJ2-7; 8 nucleotides align to TRBD2. The ends lost 3 bases at V and 2 bases at J; junction bases unmatched: 4. This CDR3 has 14 amino acids. CDR1 and CDR2 (germline): SGHRS, YFSETQ. For the CDR3, the DNA is TGCGCCAGCAGCTCTAGCGGGTGGGCCTACGAGCAGTACTTC. Translation: CASSSSGWAYEQYF.

The J gene is TRBJ1-2, the V gene TRBV6-5; TRBD1 might be the D (6 bases). The V end was cut by 6 bases, the J end by 8 bases, with 19 bases between. The CDR3 consists of 14 residues. Germline V gene lookup returns CDR1 MNHEY and CDR2 SVGAGI. The CDR3: CASSPQGGVGGYTF. As DNA, the CDR3 is TGTGCCAGCAGCCCCCAAGGGGGGGTGGGGGGCTACACCTTC.